The 3 T cell receptor beta chains below were found in one sample sequenced in a study of T cell clonotyping in hematopoietic cell transplantation. Sequencing was performed with immunoSEQ multiplex PCR; in TCRdb, only in-frame clones are kept and a portion is missing. Among roughly 4,500 clones, around 20% were seen once, and the ten largest hold about 21%. The sample consisted of PBMCs, taken 180 days after allogeneic stem cell transplant. These receptor sequences come from a male patient between 18 and 35 years old who had an allogeneic stem cell transplant, so the T cells may come from the graft donor. Some clones in this sample may be carry-over from other donors' samples.

This clone is judged medium-sized. The genes are TRBV5-5 and TRBJ1-6, with TRBD1 matching 12 bases. Trimming cost V 0 bases and J 19 bases; bases outside gene matches: 11. Germline CDR1 and CDR2: SGHKS and YYEKEE (reference sequence). The CDR3 has 15 amino acids. The CDR3 DNA sequence: TGTGCCAGCAGCTTGGGATGGGACAGGGGGCGAGGCGGTCACTTT. Its protein product is CASSLGWDRGRGGHF.

This clone was seen only a few times. CDR3 residues: CSVEGTEYGYTF. The CDR3 DNA reads TGCAGCGTTGAGGGGACAGAATATGGCTACACCTTC. The rearrangement joins TRBV29-1 to TRBJ1-2, with 7 bases lining up with TRBD1. The V gene end was trimmed by 3 bases and the J gene end by 5 bases; junction bases not matched to a gene: 3. CDR1 and CDR2 from the germline V gene are SQVTM and ANQGSEA. The CDR3 contains 12 residues.

The sample holds a few counts of this clone. The chain couples TRBV30 to TRBJ1-2; D is possibly TRBD1 (5 bases). The V end lost 2 bases, the J end lost 6 bases, and 16 bases lay between the germline ends. Looked up from germline, CDR1 is GTSNPN and CDR2 is SVGIG (reference sequence). The CDR3 loop spans 14 amino acids. This chain's CDR3 is CAWSRRGGGDGYTF. The CDR3, as DNA: TGTGCCTGGAGTAGACGGGGGGGTGGTGATGGCTACACCTTC. The full variable domain, its missing parts supplied by reference TRBV30 and TRBJ1-2, is SQTIHQWPATLVQPVGSPLSLECTVEGTSNPNLYWYRQAAGRGLQLLFYSVGIGQISSEVPQNLSASRPQDRQFILSSKKLLLSDSGFYLCAWSRRGGGDGYTFGSGTRLTVV.